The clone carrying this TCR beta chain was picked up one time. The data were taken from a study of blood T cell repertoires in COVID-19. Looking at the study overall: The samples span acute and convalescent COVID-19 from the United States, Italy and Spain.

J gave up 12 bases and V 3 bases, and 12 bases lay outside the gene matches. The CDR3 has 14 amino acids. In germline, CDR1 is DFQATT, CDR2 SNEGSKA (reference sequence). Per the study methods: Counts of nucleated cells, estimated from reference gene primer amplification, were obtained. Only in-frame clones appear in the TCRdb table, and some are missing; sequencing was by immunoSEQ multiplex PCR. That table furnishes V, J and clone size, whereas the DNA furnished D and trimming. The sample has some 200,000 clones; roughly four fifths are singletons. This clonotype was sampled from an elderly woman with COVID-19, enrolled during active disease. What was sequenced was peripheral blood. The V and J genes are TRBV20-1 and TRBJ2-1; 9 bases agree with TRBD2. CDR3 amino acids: CSASKVAGDSGQFF. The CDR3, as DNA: TGCAGTGCTAGTAAGGTAGCGGGAGATAGTGGGCAGTTCTTC.